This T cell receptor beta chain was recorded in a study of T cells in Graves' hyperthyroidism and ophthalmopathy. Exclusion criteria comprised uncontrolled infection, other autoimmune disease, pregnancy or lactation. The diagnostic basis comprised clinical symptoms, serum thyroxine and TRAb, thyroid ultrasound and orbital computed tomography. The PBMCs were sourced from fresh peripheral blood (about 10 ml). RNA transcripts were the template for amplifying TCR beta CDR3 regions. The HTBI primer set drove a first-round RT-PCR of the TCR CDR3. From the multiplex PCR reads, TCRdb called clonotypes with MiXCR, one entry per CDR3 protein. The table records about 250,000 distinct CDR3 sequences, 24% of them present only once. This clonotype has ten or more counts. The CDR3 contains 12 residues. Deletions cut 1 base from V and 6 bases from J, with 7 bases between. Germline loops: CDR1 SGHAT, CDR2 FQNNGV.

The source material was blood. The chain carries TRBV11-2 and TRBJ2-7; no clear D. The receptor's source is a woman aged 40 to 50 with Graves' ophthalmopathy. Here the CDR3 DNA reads TGTGCCAGCAGCTTAGCGGTGCCCGAGCAGTACTTC. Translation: CASSLAVPEQYF.